Sequencing of this TCR beta chain was carried out in a study of cytomegalovirus exposure and HLA in healthy donors. Study results and limitations: Researchers counted 180 or so TCR beta chains as cytomegalovirus-associated.

On this clone itself: What it recognizes is unknown.

60 Vbeta and 13 Jbeta primers were used in PCR. Some clones are missing from TCRdb's copy, which holds only in-frame ones; the method was immunoSEQ multiplex PCR. The sample carries 58,000 or so clones, more than 60% recorded once. Trimming shortened V by 0 bases and J by 1 base, and 12 bases separated the two germline ends. There are 15 residues in the CDR3. CDR1 and CDR2 (germline): GTSNPN, SVGIG (reference sequence). The sequencing sample was made of PBMCs. The source of this sequence is a middle-aged woman in good health and CMV-seropositive. The chain carries TRBV30 and TRBJ1-1; D is possibly TRBD1 (6 bases). The CDR3 region has the DNA TGTGCCTGGAGTGTACTGACAGGACGGAACACTGAAGCTTTCTTT. It specifies CAWSVLTGRNTEAFF.